Following are 20 T cell receptor beta chains from one sample sequenced in a study of cytomegalovirus exposure and HLA in healthy donors. This PCR relied on a set of 60 Vbeta primers and 13 Jbeta primers. The data were produced by immunoSEQ multiplex PCR, yet TCRdb's version contains in-frame clones alone and is incomplete. This table holds around 130,000 clones, around 69% found once. Specimen: PBMCs. The receptors come from a woman aged 40 to 50 in good health and CMV-seropositive.

V usage is TRBV19 and J usage is TRBJ2-5; TRBD2 matches at 9 bases. Trimming took 10 bases from V and 3 from J; bases not matched to a gene: 3. This CDR3 comprises 12 residues. Germline V gene lookup returns CDR1 LNHDA and CDR2 SQIVND (reference sequence). The CDR3 bases are TGTGCCACCGGGACTAGCAAAGAGACCCAGTACTTC. The encoded protein is CATGTSKETQYF.

This clone was picked up one time. The chain recombines TRBV6-1 with TRBJ1-4; unclear D gene. The germline V and J ends were trimmed by 5 bases and 1 base, with 5 bases remaining between them. The CDR3 has 13 residues. Per the germline V gene, CDR1 is MNHNS and CDR2 is SASEGT. CDR3 sequence reads: CASSRVTNEKLFF. In DNA, the CDR3 is TGTGCCAGCAGTCGAGTAACTAATGAAAAACTGTTTTTT.

CDR3 coding DNA: TGCGCCAGTAGTCCCCGTAAGGCAGGGAAGGAGGCCAAAAACATTCAGTACTTC. It is translated as CASSPRKAGKEAKNIQYF. The gene calls are TRBV5-1 and TRBJ2-4; D might be TRBD1 (5 bases). The CDR3 extends over 18 amino acids. Germline V gene sequence: CDR1 SGHRS, CDR2 YFSETQ. V lost 8 bases and J lost 1, with 25 bases in between.

V usage is TRBV27 and J usage is TRBJ1-1, with 7 positions matching TRBD1. V trimming: 7 bases; J trimming: 1 base; junction bases outside the gene matches: 6. From germline, CDR1 is MNHEY and CDR2 SMNVEV (reference sequence). The CDR3 extends over 14 amino acids. The CDR3 DNA reads TGTGCCAGCACTAGACAGGGCAGGAACACTGAAGCTTTCTTT. Translating it yields CASTRQGRNTEAFF.

A few counts support this clone. The V call is TRBV30, the J call TRBJ2-7, with D perhaps TRBD1 (6 bases). CDR3 size: 14 residues. CDR1 is GTSNPN, CDR2 SVGIG, per germline (reference sequence). The V and J ends lost 5 bases and 1 base respectively, with 15 bases between them. As DNA, the CDR3 is TGTGCCTGGCACCTACAGGGCCAATCCTACGAGCAGTACTTC. This translates into CAWHLQGQSYEQYF.

This clone was recorded a few times. V is TRBV9 and J is TRBJ2-2; D is perhaps TRBD2 (6 bases). The V gene lost 2 bases and the J gene lost 0 bases, with 11 bases spanning the gap. This CDR3 is 16 amino acids long. In germline, CDR1 is SGDLS, CDR2 YYNGEE. CDR3 in DNA: TGTGCCAGCAGCGTCGGAGGGACCTCGAACACCGGGGAGCTGTTTTTT. Protein sequence: CASSVGGTSNTGELFF.

In nucleotides, the CDR3 is TGTGCCAGCAGCTTCAGAGCGGGATACGAGCAGTACTTC. This gives the protein CASSFRAGYEQYF. The rearrangement uses TRBV7-3 and TRBJ2-7; 7 nucleotides align to TRBD2. After removal of 3 bases from V and 4 bases from J, the junction contained 3 bases not matched to a gene. This CDR3 is built from 13 residues. The germline gives CDR1 SGHTA, CDR2 FQGTGA.

CDR3: CASSLVTRSGGYTF. The CDR3 nucleotides are TGTGCCAGCAGCCTAGTAACACGATCGGGTGGCTACACCTTC. The chain carries TRBV6-1 and TRBJ1-2; D unresolved. Trimming left V 6 bases short and J 7 bases short, with 18 bases between. CDR1 MNHNS and CDR2 SASEGT come from the germline V gene. The CDR3 sequence is 14 residues long.

This clone was found a few times. The V gene is TRBV9, the J gene TRBJ2-1; 11 bases align to TRBD2. The CDR3 is 13 residues long. Unmatched junction bases numbered 2, after V lost 8 bases and J lost 4 bases. Germline CDR1 is SGDLS and CDR2 is YYNGEE. The DNA of the CDR3 is TGTGCCAGTACTAGCGGGAGTTACAATGAGCAGTTCTTC. Its translation is CASTSGSYNEQFF. Supplemented by reference TRBV9 and TRBJ2-1, the full variable domain reads DSGVTQTPKHLITATGQRVTLRCSPRSGDLSVYWYQQSLDQGLQFLIQYYNGEERAKGNILERFSAQQFPDLHSELNLSSLELGDSALYFCASTSGSYNEQFFGPGTRLTVL.

This clone was found once. This sequence joins TRBV6-5 and TRBJ2-1, with 12 positions matching TRBD2. The germline V gene encodes CDR1 MNHEY and CDR2 SVGAGI. After removal of 5 bases from V and 9 bases from J, the junction contained 8 bases not matched to a gene. The CDR3 is 15 amino acids. The CDR3 here is CASSTGTSGFGEQFF. As DNA, the CDR3 is TGTGCCAGCAGTACGGGGACTAGCGGGTTCGGTGAGCAGTTCTTC.

This chain connects TRBV2 to TRBJ2-2, with TRBD2 matching 8 bases. The CDR3 is 15 residues long. Looked up from germline, CDR1 is SNHLY and CDR2 is FYNNEI. The V gene end was trimmed by 8 bases and the J gene end by 1 base; junction bases not matched to a gene: 6. The CDR3 nucleotides are TGTGCCAGCGAATACGGGGGGGAGAACACCGGGGAGCTGTTTTTT. Encoded protein: CASEYGGENTGELFF. The complete variable domain, with remaining parts taken from reference TRBV2 and TRBJ2-2, reads EPEVTQTPSHQVTQMGQEVILRCVPISNHLYFYWYRQILGQKVEFLVSFYNNEISEKSEIFDDQFSVERPDGSNFTLKIRSTKLEDSAMYFCASEYGGENTGELFFGEGSRLTVL.

The rearrangement links TRBV27 to TRBJ2-1, with TRBD2 matching 12 bases. The germline CDR1 and CDR2 sequences are MNHEY and SMNVEV (reference sequence). The V gene end was trimmed by 6 bases and the J gene end by 7 bases; junction bases not matched to a gene: 10. The CDR3 is 16 residues long. In nucleotides, the CDR3 is TGTGCCAGCAGATTTGAGTGGACTAGCGGGAAGAATGAGCAGTTCTTC. It yields the protein CASRFEWTSGKNEQFF.

V usage is TRBV5-1 and J usage is TRBJ2-7; TRBD2 is a possible D gene (5 bases). V lost 0 bases to trimming and J lost 4 bases, with 11 bases between them. Germline CDR1 is SGHRS and CDR2 is YFSETQ. The CDR3 is 14 residues long. DNA of the CDR3: TGCGCCAGCAGCTTGGTTGGACGGGAATACGAGCAGTACTTC. Translated: CASSLVGREYEQYF. The full variable domain, in which reference TRBV5-1 and TRBJ2-7 provide the parts outside the CDR3, is KAGVTQTPRYLIKTRGQQVTLSCSPISGHRSVSWYQQTPGQGLQFLFEYFSETQRNKGNFPGRFSGRQFSNSRSEMNVSTLELGDSALYLCASSLVGREYEQYFGPGTRLTVT.

The rearrangement joins TRBV28 to TRBJ1-5, with 8 bases fitting TRBD1. The V segment lost 5 bases and the J segment 7 bases; nucleotides outside the gene matches: 4. CDR1 and CDR2 from the germline V gene are MDHEN and SYDVKM. The CDR3 length is 13 residues. CDR3: CASSRTGNQPQHF. In DNA, the CDR3 is TGTGCCAGCAGTAGGACAGGGAACCAGCCCCAGCATTTT.

This rearrangement joins TRBV4-2 to TRBJ2-7, with 7 bases fitting TRBD2. J lost 0 bases, V lost 3 bases, and 5 bases had no gene match. The V gene's germline CDR1 is LGHNA and CDR2 YNFKEQ. This CDR3 has 15 residues. CDR3 region: CASSHGAGTSYEQYF. The DNA for the CDR3 is TGTGCCAGCAGCCACGGAGCGGGGACCTCCTACGAGCAGTACTTC.

The gene calls are TRBV27 and TRBJ2-1, with D possibly being TRBD2 (5 bases). The CDR3 spans 16 residues. V dropped 3 bases and J dropped 2 bases, with 14 bases sitting between them. Germline CDR1 reads MNHEY; CDR2 reads SMNVEV (reference sequence). Written as DNA, the CDR3 is TGTGCCAGCAGTTTTACTGTTAGCGTGCCCTACAATGAGCAGTTCTTC. Translated: CASSFTVSVPYNEQFF.

The chain links TRBV7-9 to TRBJ2-1; 7 nucleotides match TRBD2. Germline CDR1 and CDR2: SEHNR and FQNEAQ (reference sequence). This CDR3 is built from 18 residues. Trimming took 1 base from V and 0 from J; bases not matched to a gene: 9. This chain's CDR3 is CASSLELAESSSYNEQFF. The CDR3 nucleotides are TGTGCCAGCAGCTTAGAGCTAGCGGAATCAAGCTCCTACAATGAGCAGTTCTTC.

In its sample, this clone was seen a few times. The CDR3 DNA sequence: TGTGCCAGCAGAATGACAGAAGCTAACTATGGCTACACCTTC. Its translation: CASRMTEANYGYTF. This chain joins TRBV27 and TRBJ1-2, with a weak D call TRBD1 (5 bases). Trimming took 6 bases from V and 0 from J, leaving 11 bases between them. This CDR3 comprises 14 residues. Germline V gene data show CDR1 as MNHEY and CDR2 as SMNVEV (reference sequence).

This clone was seen a few times. This sequence joins TRBV19 and TRBJ1-4; tentatively, D is TRBD1 (5 bases). Germline CDR1 is LNHDA and CDR2 is SQIVND (reference sequence). Trimming cost V 4 bases and J 4 bases, with 10 bases left between them. This CDR3 comprises 14 residues. CDR3 in amino acids: CASSTQASNEKLFF. Here the CDR3 DNA reads TGTGCCAGTAGTACACAGGCGAGTAATGAAAAACTGTTTTTT. The full variable domain, rest sourced from reference TRBV19 and TRBJ1-4, is DGGITQSPKYLFRKEGQNVTLSCEQNLNHDAMYWYRQDPGQGLRLIYYSQIVNDFQKGDIAEGYSVSREKKESFPLTVTSAQKNPTAFYLCASSTQASNEKLFFGSGTQLSVL.

Only a few counts were recorded for this clone. The chain is built from TRBV25-1 and TRBJ2-6; 9 nucleotides match TRBD1. The germline CDR1 and CDR2 sequences are MGHDK and SYGVNS. V gave up 3 bases and J gave up 13 bases; unmatched junction bases: 7. This CDR3 has 14 residues. The CDR3 bases are TGTGCCAGCAGTGACACCGGGACAGGGAGGGTCCTGACTTTC. It codes for CASSDTGTGRVLTF.